This TCR beta chain was captured by sequencing in a study of shared clonotypes between healthy human individuals. As for the study in general: Plates per donor: three CD4 naive, three CD4 memory, two CD8 naive, one CD8 memory. Study outcomes and limitations: Having only a few donors restricted how much genetic and exposure-history diversity was captured. Estimated clonotype richness was generally higher in naive than memory subsets.

The CDR3 is made up of 13 amino acids. Germline CDR1 is SGHTA and CDR2 is FQGNSA. Trimming cost V 1 base and J 5 bases, with 8 bases left between them. As processed by the authors: Junction-only sequences without quality scores were provided by ImmunoSEQ, so filtering was different. Repertoires were generated with immunoSEQ multiplex PCR, while TCRdb's copy carries only in-frame clones and drops some. The V and J calls and clone size are taken from that table; D and trimming were inferred from the DNA. Of approximately 350,000 clones detected, 95% to 97% appear once; the ten largest clones hold less than 0.35%. With respect to this clone: Its specificity is not known.

V usage is TRBV7-2 and J usage is TRBJ2-5; D may be TRBD1 (6 bases). The TCR originated in a young man in good health. Sequenced material: memory CD8+ T cells sorted from blood. Described subset: CD45RO+ cells pooled with CCR7-negative TemRA cells. CDR3 in amino acids: CASSLVRGETQYF. The DNA of the CDR3 is TGTGCCAGCAGCTTAGTTAGGGGGGAGACCCAGTACTTC.